The present entry profiles one TCR beta chain with its context. Original processing methods: Estimation of nucleated cell counts was performed using reference gene primer amplification. Profiled with immunoSEQ multiplex PCR; TCRdb holds only in-frame clones, not every one. The V and J calls and the clone size are those of that table, but D and trimming were determined from the DNA. Among 75,000 to 95,000 clones, under 90% were seen once, and the ten largest hold over 2%. The data were taken from a study of blood T cell repertoires in COVID-19. In the study overall: The study drew acute and convalescent COVID-19 samples from the United States, Italy and Spain. From T cells, B-cell-depleted T cells, or PBMCs came the material, which was cDNA or gDNA.

This CDR3 is 13 amino acids long. Germline trimming cut 10 bases from V and 6 bases from J; bases unmatched to any gene: 11. CDR1 is ENHRY, CDR2 SYGVKD, per germline. This receptor was taken from a human donor in a cohort sampled during active COVID-19. The chain combines TRBV10-3 with TRBJ2-7; 8 bases align to TRBD2. Material: peripheral blood. CDR3 nucleotides: TGTGCCACCCGAGCGGGGGATTGGGGCGAGCAGTACTTC. This encodes CATRAGDWGEQYF.